The 4 T cell receptor beta chains below all came from one sample that was sequenced in a study of blood T cell repertoires in COVID-19. TCRdb's copy holds only in-frame clones and misses some; the assay was immunoSEQ multiplex PCR. The sample carries about 210,000 clones, around 82% recorded once. The sample comprised peripheral blood. Every receptor here comes from an older woman with acute or convalescent COVID-19.

The CDR3 sequence is CASSLVRSGNTIYF. The DNA of the CDR3 is TGCGCCAGCAGCCTCGTGCGCTCTGGAAACACCATATATTTT. The genes are TRBV4-1 and TRBJ1-3; no clear D gene. The CDR3 has 14 amino acids. The V gene lost 4 bases and the J gene lost 0 bases, with 7 bases spanning the gap. Germline V lookup: CDR1 MGHRA, CDR2 YSYEKL.

V gene TRBV6-1 combines with J gene TRBJ1-3; 10 bases line up with TRBD1. The CDR3 extends over 17 amino acids. Germline V gives CDR1 MNHNS, CDR2 SASEGT. Trimming cost V 3 bases and J 1 base; bases outside gene matches: 6. The chain's CDR3 is CASSEKPGQGSGNTIYF. The CDR3 nucleotides are TGTGCCAGCAGTGAGAAACCGGGACAGGGGTCTGGAAACACCATATATTTT.

There are a few counts of this clone. The chain couples TRBV10-3 to TRBJ2-3; TRBD2 aligns across 9 bases. This CDR3 region has 20 residues. V lost 0 bases and J lost 0; bases outside the gene matches: 13. The germline gives CDR1 ENHRY, CDR2 SYGVKD. The CDR3 region has the DNA TGTGCCATCAGTGAGTCGCTCACGGGGCTAGCGGGGACCAGCACAGATACGCAGTATTTT. This codes for CAISESLTGLAGTSTDTQYF.

The rearrangement joins TRBV14 to TRBJ1-3; maybe TRBD1 (5 bases). The CDR3 consists of 14 residues. CDR1 is SGHDN and CDR2 is FVKESK in the germline V gene. The CDR3 nucleotides are TGTGGTACACGGGGGATCGGCTCTGGAAACACCATATATTTT. As protein: CGTRGIGSGNTIYF. The whole variable domain, remainder taken from reference TRBV14 and TRBJ1-3, is EAGVTQFPSHSVIEKGQTVTLRCDPISGHDNLYWYRRVMGKEIKFLLHFVKESKQDESGMPNNRFLAERTGGTYSTLKVQPAELEDSGVYFCGTRGIGSGNTIYFGEGSWLTVV.